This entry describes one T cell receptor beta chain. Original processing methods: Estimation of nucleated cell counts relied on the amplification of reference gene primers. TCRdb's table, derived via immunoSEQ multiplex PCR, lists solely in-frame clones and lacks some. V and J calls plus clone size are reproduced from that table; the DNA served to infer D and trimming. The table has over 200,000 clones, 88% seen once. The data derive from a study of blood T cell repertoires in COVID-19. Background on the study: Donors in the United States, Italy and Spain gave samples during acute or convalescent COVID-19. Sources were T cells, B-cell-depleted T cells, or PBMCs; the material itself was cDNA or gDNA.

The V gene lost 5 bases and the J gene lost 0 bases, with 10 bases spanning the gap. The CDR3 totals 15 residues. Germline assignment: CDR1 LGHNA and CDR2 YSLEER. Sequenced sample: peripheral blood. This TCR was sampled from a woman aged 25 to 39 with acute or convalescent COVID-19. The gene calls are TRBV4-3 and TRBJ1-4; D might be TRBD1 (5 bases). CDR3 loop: CASSSETATNEKLFF. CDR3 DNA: TGCGCCAGCAGCAGTGAGACAGCAACTAATGAAAAACTGTTTTTT.